This entry describes one T cell receptor beta chain. These data are taken from a study of blood T cell repertoires in COVID-19. The wider study: Samples of COVID-19 (acute and convalescent) were obtained from the United States, Italy and Spain. Sources were T cells, B-cell-depleted T cells, or PBMCs; the material itself was cDNA or gDNA.

Methods used by the authors: Reference gene primer amplification in the assay estimated nucleated cell counts. The method was immunoSEQ multiplex PCR; TCRdb's version includes in-frame clones alone and lacks a portion of them. V and J calls and clone size come straight from that table; D and trimming were deduced from the DNA. The sample shows some 240,000 clones, around 86% of them seen only once. There are 16 residues in the CDR3. The V gene end was trimmed by 5 bases and the J gene end by 4 bases; junction bases not matched to a gene: 6. Per germline, CDR1 SEHNR and CDR2 FQNEAQ (reference sequence).

Sequences were obtained from peripheral blood. The chain combines TRBV7-9 with TRBJ2-5; 14 positions agree with TRBD2. The clonotype comes from a woman between 55 and 75 years old with active or convalescent COVID-19. As DNA, the CDR3 is TGTGCCAGCAGCCCCGGACTAGCGGGGGGTTTAGAGACCCAGTACTTC. This encodes CASSPGLAGGLETQYF.